This T cell receptor beta chain emerged from a study of blood T cell repertoires in COVID-19. Study-level background: Samples representing acute and convalescent COVID-19 were sourced from the United States, Italy and Spain.

Method: immunoSEQ multiplex PCR; TCRdb's copy keeps in-frame clones and lacks some. The data show about 130,000 clones, around 83% seen once. A few counts support this clone. Germline loops: CDR1 SNHLY, CDR2 FYNNEI. The V segment lost 0 bases and the J segment 3 bases; nucleotides outside the gene matches: 1. The CDR3 runs 14 residues. V and J are TRBV2 and TRBJ2-7; 8 bases match TRBD1. Sample: peripheral blood. The clonotype was recovered from a woman aged 45 to 65 with acute or convalescent COVID-19. The CDR3, as DNA: TGTGCCAGCAGTGAAGCCGGGACAGGCTACGAGCAGTACTTC. Translating it yields CASSEAGTGYEQYF.